Following are 15 T cell receptor beta chains from one sample sequenced in a study of control samples from healthy donors and cancer patients. Assay: immunoSEQ multiplex PCR; the TCRdb copy retains only in-frame clones and omits some. The data show some 99,000 clones, 85% to 90% seen once. The sample comprised blood. These receptors all stem from a woman aged 50 to 60 in good health.

The chain has TRBV9 and TRBJ1-4, with a weak D call TRBD1 (5 bases). Trimming pared 0 bases from V and 3 bases from J, leaving 12 bases between. Germline V gene sequence: CDR1 SGDLS, CDR2 YYNGEE. The CDR3 runs to 16 residues. CDR3 sequence: CASSVASQGANEKLFF. The CDR3 bases are TGTGCCAGCAGCGTAGCTTCGCAGGGAGCTAATGAAAAACTGTTTTTT. The full variable domain, completed using reference TRBV9 and TRBJ1-4, is DSGVTQTPKHLITATGQRVTLRCSPRSGDLSVYWYQQSLDQGLQFLIQYYNGEERAKGNILERFSAQQFPDLHSELNLSSLELGDSALYFCASSVASQGANEKLFFGSGTQLSVL.

The J gene is TRBJ2-4, the V gene TRBV29-1; D not resolved. Germline CDR1 SQVTM, CDR2 ANQGSEA. The ends were cut back, 5 bases at V and 1 base at J, with 9 bases in the middle. The CDR3 spans 13 residues. The CDR3 DNA reads TGCAGCGTTCACCTTTTGGCCAAAAACATTCAGTACTTC. This translates into CSVHLLAKNIQYF.

This clone was found a few times. V gene TRBV7-6 combines with J gene TRBJ1-2; 9 nucleotides align to TRBD1. CDR3 length equals 15 residues. Germline loops: CDR1 SGHVS, CDR2 FNYEAQ. The ends lost 1 base at V and 6 bases at J; junction bases unmatched: 6. CDR3 loop: CASSLGTGGADGYTF. CDR3 in DNA: TGTGCCAGCAGCTTAGGCACAGGGGGCGCGGATGGCTACACCTTC.

The chain links TRBV18 to TRBJ2-2, with D perhaps TRBD1 (5 bases). The germline gives CDR1 KGHSH, CDR2 LQKENI. There are 15 residues in the CDR3. V lost 4 bases and J lost 0, with 9 bases in between. The CDR3 region is CASSRVGPNTGELFF. In nucleotides, the CDR3 is TGTGCCAGCTCACGGGTGGGGCCGAACACCGGGGAGCTGTTTTTT.

The chain joins TRBV21-1 to TRBJ1-1; TRBD1 is the table's D call and was not checked against the DNA. TRBV21-1 is reported as a pseudogene. The CDR3 covers 16 residues. The CDR3 protein is CASSKRWGRGMTEAFF. CDR3 DNA: TGTGCCAGCAGCAAAAGGTGGGGCAGGGGCATGACTGAAGCTTTCTTT.

The J gene is TRBJ2-3, the V gene TRBV6-5; unclear D gene. The CDR3 runs to 14 residues. Between the trimmed V and J ends, which lost 6 bases and 2 bases, there was a span of 12 bases. From germline, CDR1 is MNHEY and CDR2 SVGAGI. The CDR3 DNA is TGTGCCAGCAGACCTTTACTCAACACAGATACGCAGTATTTT. This translates into CASRPLLNTDTQYF.

In this sample, this clone turned up once. The chain combines TRBV19 with TRBJ1-5; D possibly corresponds to TRBD1 (5 bases). V gave up 5 bases and J gave up 0 bases, with 20 bases separating them. Germline V lookup: CDR1 LNHDA, CDR2 SQIVND (reference sequence). This CDR3 region has 18 residues. The CDR3 loop is CASSAVQRQGYSNQPQHF. CDR3 DNA: TGTGCCAGTAGTGCCGTGCAACGGCAGGGCTATAGCAATCAGCCCCAGCATTTT.

The chain employs TRBV29-1 and TRBJ2-1; D remains unclear. Trimming left V 3 bases short and J 15 bases short, with 15 bases between. The CDR3 has 11 amino acids. Germline-derived CDR1 and CDR2 are SQVTM and ANQGSEA. The CDR3 nucleotides read TGCAGCGTTGACCTGACCAGAGGACCGTTCTTC. It is translated as CSVDLTRGPFF.

This chain joins TRBV7-2 and TRBJ1-5, with TRBD1 matching 7 bases. J was trimmed by 7 bases and V by 5 bases; bases with no gene match: 5. The CDR3 loop spans 13 amino acids. Germline assignment: CDR1 SGHTA and CDR2 FQGNSA. This chain's CDR3 is CASSTQGNQPQHF. The CDR3 DNA follows: TGTGCCAGCAGCACACAGGGGAACCAGCCCCAGCATTTT.

The chain has TRBV25-1 and TRBJ1-1, with 11 positions matching TRBD1. The CDR3 sequence is 17 residues long. CDR1 MGHDK and CDR2 SYGVNS come from the germline V gene. V gave up 1 base and J gave up 3 bases; unmatched junction bases: 7. CDR3 region: CASSEFTGTGGDTEAFF. The DNA for the CDR3 is TGTGCCAGCAGTGAATTCACCGGGACAGGGGGGGACACTGAAGCTTTCTTT.

This chain uses TRBV27 with TRBJ2-3; maybe TRBD1 (6 bases). Germline-derived CDR1 and CDR2 are MNHEY and SMNVEV (reference sequence). There are 14 residues in the CDR3. Trimming removed 6 bases from V and 3 bases from J, with 13 bases in between. In DNA, the CDR3 is TGTGCCAGCAGGGCCCACAGGGAAACAGATACGCAGTATTTT. Protein: CASRAHRETDTQYF.

This sequence joins TRBV6-5 and TRBJ1-4, with a possible D match to TRBD1 (6 bases). V was clipped by 8 bases and J by 4 bases, with 17 bases between them. The CDR3 is 15 residues long. Germline V gene sequence: CDR1 MNHEY, CDR2 SVGAGI. DNA for the CDR3: TGTGCCAGCGGGGAATGGGGGCAGGGTAATGAAAAACTGTTTTTT. Translating gives CASGEWGQGNEKLFF.

This CDR3 reads CASSLLAGATDTQYF. CDR3 nucleotides: TGTGCCAGCAGCTTGCTAGCGGGAGCAACAGATACGCAGTATTTT. The chain joins TRBV5-4 to TRBJ2-3; 10 bases fit TRBD2. Germline trimming cut 1 base from V and 3 bases from J; bases unmatched to any gene: 2. Germline V gene lookup returns CDR1 SGHNT and CDR2 YYREEE (reference sequence). The CDR3 loop spans 15 amino acids.

The chain is built from TRBV4-3 and TRBJ2-6; D remains unclear. Germline-derived CDR1 and CDR2 are LGHNA and YSLEER. The CDR3 contains 16 residues. Trimming stripped 8 bases from V and 4 bases from J, with 18 bases between. The CDR3 bases are TGCGCCAGCTCTACCACCCCGGGTTCGGGGGCCAACGTCCTGACTTTC. It is translated as CASSTTPGSGANVLTF.

As concerns this clone: Other nucleotide sequences in the sample specify the same CDR3. This chain joins TRBV7-2 and TRBJ1-5; D not certain. This CDR3 spans 13 amino acids. V was clipped by 1 base and J by 4 bases, with 5 bases between them. CDR1 is SGHTA, CDR2 FQGNSA, per germline. The CDR3 DNA follows: TGTGCCAGCAGCTTAGGCAGAAATCAGCCCCAGCATTTT. Translated: CASSLGRNQPQHF.